This entry lists 15 T cell receptor beta chains sequenced from one sample in a study of T cells after yellow fever vaccination. One entry per CDR3 protein, called by TCRdb with MiXCR from the 5' RACE reads. The sample lists around 200,000 distinct CDR3 sequences; more than 9.5% were seen once. The sample was CD8+ T cells sorted from PBMCs, taken 15 days after the yellow fever booster vaccination. These receptors were taken from a young man who received the YFV17D yellow fever vaccine.

The rearrangement joins TRBV29-1 to TRBJ2-7; maybe TRBD2 (5 bases). This CDR3 contains 14 residues. Germline lookup yields CDR1 SQVTM and CDR2 ANQGSEA. Trimming removed 7 bases at V and 4 bases at J, with 20 bases between. As DNA, the CDR3 is TGCAGCGCCAGGCCGGGTAACGGACTGTACGAGCAGTACTTC. Translating gives CSARPGNGLYEQYF.

This clonotype occurred a few times. The chain has TRBV28 and TRBJ2-7; TRBD1 matches 11 bases. Germline lookup yields CDR1 MDHEN and CDR2 SYDVKM. With V trimmed by 4 bases and J by 4 bases, 3 bases remained unmatched. The length of the CDR3 is 14 residues. The CDR3 coding sequence is TGTGCCAGCAGTTCCGGACAGGGGGCGTACGAGCAGTACGTC. Its translation is CASSSGQGAYEQYV.

This rearrangement joins TRBV11-2 to TRBJ2-7; no reliable D call. Germline V lookup: CDR1 SGHAT, CDR2 FQNNGV. Trimming took 2 bases from V and 4 from J, leaving 6 bases between them. This CDR3 has 12 residues. CDR3 nucleotides: TGTGCCAGCAGCTTACGCGAGTACGAGCAGTACTTC. As protein: CASSLREYEQYF.

The chain links TRBV9 to TRBJ2-5; TRBD2 aligns across 10 bases. V was pared by 0 bases and J by 5 bases, with 13 bases of the junction left unmatched. Germline V gene data show CDR1 as SGDLS and CDR2 as YYNGEE. The CDR3 runs 18 residues. The CDR3 bases are TGTGCCAGCAGCGTAGTTGAAAGCGGTAGCGGGGGGACCGAGACCCAGTACTTC. Translated, it gives CASSVVESGSGGTETQYF. The full variable domain, completed using reference TRBV9 and TRBJ2-5, is DSGVTQTPKHLITATGQRVTLRCSPRSGDLSVYWYQQSLDQGLQFLIQYYNGEERAKGNILERFSAQQFPDLHSELNLSSLELGDSALYFCASSVVESGSGGTETQYFGPGTRLLVL.

This clonotype has a handful of counts. This rearrangement joins TRBV5-1 to TRBJ2-1, with D possibly TRBD2 on 6 matching bases. The V end was cut by 4 bases, the J end by 9 bases, with 26 bases between. CDR3 size: 17 residues. Germline values: CDR1 SGHRS, CDR2 YFSETQ. In DNA, the CDR3 is TGCGCCAGCAGCGTGGACCGGGACTGGAGCATTCCCCGTGAGCAGTTCTTC. Its translation: CASSVDRDWSIPREQFF.

This clonotype has only a few counts. The gene calls are TRBV3-1 and TRBJ2-7; the D call may be TRBD1 or TRBD2 (5 bases each). CDR1 and CDR2 (germline): LGHDT, YNNKEL (reference sequence). Trimming cost V 2 bases and J 5 bases, with 19 bases left between them. The CDR3 loop spans 16 amino acids. Here the CDR3 reads CASSQPHTGGLDEQYF. CDR3 bases: TGTGCCAGCAGCCAACCCCACACAGGAGGTCTTGACGAGCAGTACTTC.

Only one count was recorded for this clonotype. The J gene is TRBJ1-2, the V gene TRBV7-2, with TRBD1 matching 8 bases. The CDR3 is 17 residues long. Germline CDR1 is SGHTA and CDR2 is FQGNSA. Trimming took 5 bases from V and 3 from J; bases not matched to a gene: 14. CDR3 region: CASSQDRVKGGYYGYTF. CDR3 DNA: TGTGCCAGCAGCCAGGACAGGGTAAAGGGTGGATACTATGGCTACACCTTC. The whole variable domain, remainder taken from reference TRBV7-2 and TRBJ1-2, is GAGVSQSPSNKVTEKGKDVELRCDPISGHTALYWYRQSLGQGLEFLIYFQGNSAPDKSGLPSDRFSAERTGGSVSTLTIQRTQQEDSAVYLCASSQDRVKGGYYGYTFGSGTRLTVV.

Points on this clonotype: At one of its ends the junction is not consistent with the germline gene, which may arise from a read error. This chain connects TRBV20-1 to TRBJ1-1; D is uncertain. CDR1 and CDR2 from the germline V gene are DFQATT and SNEGSKA (reference sequence). CDR3 length: 10 residues. The CDR3 DNA is TGCAGTGGTAGACTTGTTGGAACTTTCTTT. It is translated as CSGRLVGTFF.

The rearrangement joins TRBV12-3 or TRBV12-4 to TRBJ1-3, with D hard to call. CDR3 length: 16 amino acids. V dropped 1 base and J dropped 0 bases, with 10 bases sitting between them. In DNA, the CDR3 is TGTGCCAGCAGTTTAGGGGGTCCCGTCTCTGGAAACACCATATATTTT. Translation gives CASSLGGPVSGNTIYF.

In this sample, this clonotype turned up many times. The V and J genes are TRBV5-5 and TRBJ2-4; D possibly uses TRBD1 or TRBD2 (5 bases each). Trimming took off 3 bases at V and 5 bases at J, with 12 bases between the two ends. The CDR3 contains 14 residues. Per germline, CDR1 SGHKS and CDR2 YYEKEE (reference sequence). The CDR3 sequence is CASSSHRDENIQYF. CDR3 nucleotides: TGTGCCAGCAGCTCCCACCGGGACGAAAACATTCAGTACTTC.

The gene calls are TRBV12-3 or TRBV12-4 and TRBJ2-7; TRBD1 or TRBD2 may be the D gene (6 bases each). CDR3 length: 13 amino acids. V was shortened by 8 bases and J by 3 bases, with 14 bases between the two germline ends. CDR3 sequence: CASGGTPVYEQYF. The CDR3 coding sequence is TGTGCCAGCGGGGGGACACCGGTCTACGAGCAGTACTTC.

This clonotype was observed a few times. The chain uses TRBV4-1 and TRBJ1-4; D uncertain. V lost 3 bases to trimming and J lost 5 bases, with 28 bases between them. The CDR3 covers 20 residues. Germline assignment: CDR1 MGHRA and CDR2 YSYEKL. CDR3 protein: CASSQFLKPEYVGRNEKLFF. Written as DNA, the CDR3 is TGCGCCAGCAGCCAGTTCCTAAAGCCCGAATATGTAGGGCGGAATGAAAAACTGTTTTTT.

This clonotype was recorded a few times. This sequence joins TRBV5-4 and TRBJ2-2; a weak D match, TRBD1 (6 bases). The CDR3 loop spans 16 amino acids. Germline CDR1 is SGHNT and CDR2 is YYREEE (reference sequence). V lost 1 base, J lost 5 bases, and 15 bases lay in between. The CDR3 nucleotides read TGTGCCAGCAGCTTGCCCCACTCCACAGGGACCGGGGAGCTGTTTTTT. Protein sequence: CASSLPHSTGTGELFF.

The chain recombines TRBV13 with TRBJ1-5, with D possibly matching TRBD1 (5 bases). The CDR3 loop spans 15 amino acids. V was cut by 5 bases and J by 2 bases, with 13 bases left in between. Germline CDR1 reads PRHDT; CDR2 reads FYEKMQ (reference sequence). CDR3: CASSRERGRNQPQHF. In nucleotides, the CDR3 is TGTGCCAGCAGCCGGGAGAGGGGACGCAATCAGCCCCAGCATTTT. The full variable domain, in which reference TRBV13 and TRBJ1-5 provide the parts outside the CDR3, is AAGVIQSPRHLIKEKRETATLKCYPIPRHDTVYWYQQGPGQDPQFLISFYEKMQSDKGSIPDRFSAQQFSDYHSELNMSSLELGDSALYFCASSRERGRNQPQHFGDGTRLSIL.

This clonotype was recorded a few times. V is TRBV11-1 and J is TRBJ2-1; D remains ambiguous. The V end was cut by 5 bases, the J end by 1 base, with 21 bases between. CDR3 length: 18 residues. The germline gives CDR1 SGHAT, CDR2 FQDESV (reference sequence). In DNA, the CDR3 is TGTGCCAGCAGCCGCCCCCCCCGCTGGGTAAGATCCTACAATGAGCAGTTCTTC. Translated, it gives CASSRPPRWVRSYNEQFF.